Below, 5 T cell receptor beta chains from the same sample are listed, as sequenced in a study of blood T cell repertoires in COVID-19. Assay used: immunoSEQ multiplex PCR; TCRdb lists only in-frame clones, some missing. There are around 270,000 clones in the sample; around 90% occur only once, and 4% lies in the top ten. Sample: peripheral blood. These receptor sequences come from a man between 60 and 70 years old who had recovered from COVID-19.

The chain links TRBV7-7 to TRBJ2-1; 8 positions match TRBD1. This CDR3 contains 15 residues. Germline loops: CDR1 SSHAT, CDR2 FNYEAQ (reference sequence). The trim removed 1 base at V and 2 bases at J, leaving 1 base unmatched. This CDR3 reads CASSLGTGTYNEQFF. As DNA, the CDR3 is TGTGCCAGCAGCTTAGGGACAGGGACCTACAATGAGCAGTTCTTC.

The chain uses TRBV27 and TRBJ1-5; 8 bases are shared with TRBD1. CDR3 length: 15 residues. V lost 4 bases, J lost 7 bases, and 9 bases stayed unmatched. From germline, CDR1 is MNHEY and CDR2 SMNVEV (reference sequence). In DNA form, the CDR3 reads TGTGCCAGCAGTTCAGGGGGCGCGGGTGGACAGCCCCAGCATTTT. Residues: CASSSGGAGGQPQHF.

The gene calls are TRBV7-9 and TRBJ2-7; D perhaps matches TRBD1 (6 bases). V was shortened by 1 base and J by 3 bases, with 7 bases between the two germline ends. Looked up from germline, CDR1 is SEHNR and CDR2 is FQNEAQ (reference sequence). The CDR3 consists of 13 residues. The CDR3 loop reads CASSLVGHYEQYF. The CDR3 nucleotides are TGTGCCAGCAGCTTAGTGGGACACTACGAGCAGTACTTC.

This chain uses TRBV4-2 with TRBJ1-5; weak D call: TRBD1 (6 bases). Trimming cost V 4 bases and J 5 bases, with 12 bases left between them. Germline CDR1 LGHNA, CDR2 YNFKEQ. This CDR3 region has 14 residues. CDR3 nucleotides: TGTGCCAGCAGCCGGGGACACCAATATCAGCCCCAGCATTTT. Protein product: CASSRGHQYQPQHF.

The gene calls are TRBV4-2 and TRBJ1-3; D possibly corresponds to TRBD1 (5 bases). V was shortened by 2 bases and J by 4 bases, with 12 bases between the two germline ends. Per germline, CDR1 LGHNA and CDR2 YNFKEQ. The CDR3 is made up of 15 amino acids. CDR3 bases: TGTGCCAGCAGCCAAATGGCAGGGCAAGGAAACACCATATATTTT. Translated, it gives CASSQMAGQGNTIYF.